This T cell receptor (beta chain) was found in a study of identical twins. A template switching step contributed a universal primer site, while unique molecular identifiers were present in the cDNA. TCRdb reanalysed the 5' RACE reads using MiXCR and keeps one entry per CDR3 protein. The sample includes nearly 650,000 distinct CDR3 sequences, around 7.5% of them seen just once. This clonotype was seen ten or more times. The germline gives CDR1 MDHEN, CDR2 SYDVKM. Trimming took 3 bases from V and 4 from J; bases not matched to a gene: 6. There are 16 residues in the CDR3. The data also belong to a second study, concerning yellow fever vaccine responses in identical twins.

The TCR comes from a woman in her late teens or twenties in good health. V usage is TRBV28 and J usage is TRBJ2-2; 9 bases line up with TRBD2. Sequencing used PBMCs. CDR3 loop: CASSFSGRAGTGELFF. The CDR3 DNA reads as TGTGCCAGCAGTTTTAGCGGGAGAGCAGGCACCGGGGAGCTGTTTTTT.